The clone carrying this T cell receptor (beta chain) was detected only once. Its cognate antigen is unknown. The sample originates from a study of graft-versus-host responses after intestinal transplantation. Study-level information: Isolated intestinal, liver-intestinal, or multivisceral transplants were what recipients had. The study gave all recipients anti-thymocyte globulin induction, then tacrolimus and steroids for 2 to 3 years.

The V gene end was trimmed by 4 bases and the J gene end by 0 bases; junction bases not matched to a gene: 6. The CDR3 contains 15 residues. CDR1 and CDR2 (germline): SQVTM, ANQGSEA. Study-level findings and limits: Graft-donor T cell macrochimerism in patients accompanied high graft-versus-host to host-versus-graft clonal ratios in allografts.

This table comes from immunoSEQ multiplex PCR, and its TCRdb copy is limited to in-frame clones, with some not included. The profile shows 85,000 to 100,000 clones, around 90% of them singletons. The sequencing here drew on unstimulated CD4+ T cells sorted from spleen or lymph node cells, taken before transplant. This chain connects TRBV29-1 to TRBJ2-3, with 8 nucleotides matching TRBD2. This sequence originates from a human donor who was the organ donor for an intestinal transplant. The CDR3 region is CSVVGGRSSTDTQYF. CDR3 nucleotides: TGCAGCGTTGTCGGCGGGAGGTCTAGCACAGATACGCAGTATTTT.